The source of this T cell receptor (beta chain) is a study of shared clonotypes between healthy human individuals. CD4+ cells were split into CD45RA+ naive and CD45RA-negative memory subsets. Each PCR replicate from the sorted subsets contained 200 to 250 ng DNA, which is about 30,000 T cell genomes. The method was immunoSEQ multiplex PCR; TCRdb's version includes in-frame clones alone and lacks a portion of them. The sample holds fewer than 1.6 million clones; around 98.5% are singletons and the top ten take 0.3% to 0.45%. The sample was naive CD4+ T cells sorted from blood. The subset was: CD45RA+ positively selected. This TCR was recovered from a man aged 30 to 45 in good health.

The CDR3 is CAISTLTYEQYF. The CDR3 DNA sequence: TGTGCCATTTCGACCCTCACCTACGAGCAGTACTTC. This chain connects TRBV28 to TRBJ2-7; D is undetermined. Per germline, CDR1 MDHEN and CDR2 SYDVKM. There are 12 residues in the CDR3. V dropped 10 bases and J dropped 2 bases, with 12 bases sitting between them. The full variable domain, rest sourced from reference TRBV28 and TRBJ2-7, is DVKVTQSSRYLVKRTGEKVFLECVQDMDHENMFWYRQDPGLGLRLIYFSYDVKMKEKGDIPEGYSVSREKKERFSLILESASTNQTSMYLCAISTLTYEQYFGPGTRLTVT.